The present TCR beta chain was sequenced within a study of blood T cell repertoires in COVID-19. Study details: Material from acute and convalescent COVID-19 was sourced from the United States, Italy and Spain. T cells, B-cell-depleted T cells, or PBMCs supplied cDNA or gDNA.

Repertoires were generated with immunoSEQ multiplex PCR, while TCRdb's copy carries only in-frame clones and drops some. This sample has approximately 470,000 clones, with about nine tenths found just once. The V gene's germline CDR1 is SNHLY and CDR2 FYNNEI. CDR3 length: 15 amino acids. Deletions cut 3 bases from V and 9 bases from J, with 15 bases between. The sequenced sample was PBMCs or T cells enriched from blood (not recorded which). V gene TRBV2 combines with J gene TRBJ1-6; D might be TRBD1 (6 bases). The source of this sequence is a woman aged 18 to 35 who had recovered from COVID-19. For the CDR3, the DNA is TGTGCCAGCAGTGATGGGGGCAGGGCGGGTTCACCCCTCCACTTT. It codes for CASSDGGRAGSPLHF.